The T cell receptor (beta chain) described here comes from a study of T cell changes during pregnancy in multiple sclerosis. Repertoires were generated with immunoSEQ multiplex PCR, while TCRdb's copy carries only in-frame clones and drops some. Of more than 45,000 clones listed, around 90% are singletons. The trim removed 3 bases at V and 4 bases at J, leaving 4 bases unmatched. Germline V gene data show CDR1 as LNHDA and CDR2 as SQIVND (reference sequence). This CDR3 has 15 amino acids. The rearrangement uses TRBV19 and TRBJ2-7; 12 bases are a match to TRBD1. This clonotype was obtained from a female donor with multiple sclerosis, enrolled in a pregnancy study. Sequences were derived from CD4+ T cells from peripheral blood mononuclear cells, sampled in the second trimester of pregnancy. The CDR3 region is CASSIPGQGAYEQYF. CDR3 nucleotide sequence: TGTGCCAGTAGTATCCCGGGACAGGGGGCATACGAGCAGTACTTC. The full variable domain, rest sourced from reference TRBV19 and TRBJ2-7, is DGGITQSPKYLFRKEGQNVTLSCEQNLNHDAMYWYRQDPGQGLRLIYYSQIVNDFQKGDIAEGYSVSREKKESFPLTVTSAQKNPTAFYLCASSIPGQGAYEQYFGPGTRLTVT.